This TCR beta chain is drawn from a study of human T cells and chemical hapten exposure. Study information: Chiefly female patients presented with alopecia areata, totalis or universalis. TCR yields per sample varied mostly from small pooled library volume differences. Broader study findings: No alteration of TCRs above 1 in 1000 frequency was seen with DPC sensitization.

This clonotype was counted between two and nine times. The antigen remains unidentified. Time point in this sample: pre-sensitization, week 0. Treatment noted: therapeutic diphenylcyclopropenone sensitization with weekly scalp DPC. Someone pulled total RNA out of unfractionated whole blood. The library attached unique molecular identifiers to individual cDNA molecules. In TCRdb, the RACE reads were re-called with MiXCR into one record per CDR3 protein. The sample consists of tens of thousands of distinct CDR3 sequences, around 12% of them appearing once. Germline V gene data show CDR1 as MNHEY and CDR2 as SVGEGT. V shed 0 bases and J shed 3 bases, with 8 bases lying between them. CDR3 length: 14 amino acids.

This receptor was taken from a woman aged 40-49 years with alopecia areata. Some clones in this sample may be carry-over from other donors' samples. This chain uses TRBV6-2 or TRBV6-3 with TRBJ1-2, with D perhaps matching TRBD1 (5 bases). The source was whole blood, collected in connection with sensitization to the hapten diphenylcyclopropenone (DPC). The CDR3 DNA follows: TGTGCCAGCAGTTACTCCGTGACAGACTATGGCTACACCTTC. It specifies CASSYSVTDYGYTF.